One and the same sample provided the 20 T cell receptor beta chains below, sequenced in a study of T cell repertoires in cytomegalovirus infection. TCRdb reanalysed the reads using MiXCR and keeps one entry per CDR3 protein. This table holds around 530,000 distinct CDR3 sequences, more than 20% found once. Sequencing was performed on PBMCs. Source of these receptors: a human donor in good health (CMV status not recorded). Some clones in this sample may be carry-over from other donors' samples.

J is TRBJ1-5 and V is TRBV6-2 or TRBV6-3; D remains ambiguous. Germline V lookup: CDR1 MNHEY, CDR2 SVGEGT. The CDR3 spans 13 residues. Trimming pared 5 bases from V and 3 bases from J, leaving 8 bases between. CDR3 DNA sequence: TGTGCCAGCAGTACCGGGTTCAATCAGCCCCAGCATTTT. Translated, it gives CASSTGFNQPQHF.

J is TRBJ2-2 and V is TRBV12-3 or TRBV12-4, with no clear D. This CDR3 is 13 amino acids long. The V end was cut by 10 bases, the J end by 6 bases, with 15 bases between. The CDR3: CATLGGSAGELFF. The CDR3 bases are TGTGCCACCCTGGGCGGTAGTGCCGGGGAGCTGTTTTTT.

This clonotype appeared many times. The rearrangement joins TRBV7-2 to TRBJ2-2; TRBD2 matches at 9 bases. CDR3 length: 14 residues. V was pared by 9 bases and J by 2 bases, with 4 bases of the junction left unmatched. CDR1 is SGHTA and CDR2 is FQGNSA in the germline V gene. CDR3 protein: CASLTSGNTGELFF. CDR3 DNA sequence: TGTGCCAGTCTGACTAGCGGAAACACCGGGGAGCTGTTTTTT.

This clonotype showed up just a few times. This sequence joins TRBV12-3 or TRBV12-4 and TRBJ1-3, with 9 positions matching TRBD1. V lost 6 bases and J lost 6; bases outside the gene matches: 12. The CDR3 has 16 residues. The CDR3 region is CASSPGSGTGLNTIYF. The CDR3 DNA reads TGTGCCAGCAGCCCCGGCTCCGGGACAGGGTTAAACACCATATATTTT.

This clonotype has just a few counts. The chain recombines TRBV10-3 with TRBJ1-1; a possible D gene is TRBD1 (5 bases). V gave up 6 bases and J gave up 0 bases, with 23 bases separating them. From germline, CDR1 is ENHRY and CDR2 SYGVKD. CDR3 size: 18 residues. The CDR3 reads CAISPRDASGDLNTEAFF. CDR3 bases: TGTGCCATCAGCCCCAGGGATGCGTCAGGTGACCTGAACACTGAAGCTTTCTTT.

In this sample, this clonotype turned up a few times. The genes are TRBV7-8 and TRBJ2-1; D may be TRBD2 (6 bases). Trimming pared 1 base from V and 10 bases from J, leaving 17 bases between. CDR3 length equals 15 residues. Germline CDR1 SGHVS, CDR2 FQNEAQ. The CDR3: CASSLVTAGSREQFF. The CDR3 nucleotides read TGTGCCAGCAGCTTAGTGACAGCGGGTTCAAGGGAGCAGTTCTTC. The entire variable domain, with the rest obtained from reference TRBV7-8 and TRBJ2-1, is as follows: GAGVSQSPRYKVAKRGQDVALRCDPISGHVSLFWYQQALGQGPEFLTYFQNEAQLDKSGLPSDRFFAERPEGSVSTLKIQRTQQEDSAVYLCASSLVTAGSREQFFGPGTRLTVL.

This clonotype turned up a few times. The chain recombines TRBV11-2 with TRBJ2-3, with 7 bases aligning to TRBD1. CDR3 size: 15 residues. Germline CDR1 and CDR2: SGHAT and FQNNGV. V lost 3 bases, J lost 2 bases, and 5 bases stayed unmatched. In nucleotides, the CDR3 is TGTGCCAGCAGCTTCCTACAGGGGCCCACAGATACGCAGTATTTT. This translates into CASSFLQGPTDTQYF.

The CDR3 nucleotides read TGTGCCATCAGTGAAGGGACAGGGAATCAGCCCCAGCATTTT. As protein: CAISEGTGNQPQHF. The V and J genes are TRBV10-3 and TRBJ1-5; 9 bases are shared with TRBD1. The ends lost 3 bases at V and 4 bases at J; junction bases unmatched: 1. The CDR3 spans 14 residues. In germline, CDR1 is ENHRY, CDR2 SYGVKD.

The chain has TRBV6-5 and TRBJ2-1; the match to TRBD2 covers 10 bases. The ends lost 2 bases at V and 7 bases at J; junction bases unmatched: 5. CDR3 length equals 15 residues. Germline V CDR1 and CDR2: MNHEY, SVGAGI. The DNA for the CDR3 is TGTGCCAGCAGTTACGTGTCAGCGGGAGGGAATGAGCAGTTCTTC. This sequence encodes CASSYVSAGGNEQFF.

This clonotype was detected only a few times. The CDR3 reads CASSTRQGAAEQYF. The DNA of the CDR3 is TGTGCCAGTAGTACCCGACAGGGGGCGGCCGAGCAGTACTTC. The rearrangement uses TRBV19 and TRBJ2-7; TRBD1 aligns across 10 bases. Looked up from germline, CDR1 is LNHDA and CDR2 is SQIVND (reference sequence). The CDR3 sequence is 14 residues long. Trimming at V came to 4 bases and at J to 6 bases, leaving 6 bases not matched to a gene.

This chain connects TRBV6-6 to TRBJ2-7; 7 bases line up with TRBD2. Per germline, CDR1 MNHNY and CDR2 SVGAGI (reference sequence). V lost 2 bases, J lost 3 bases, and 4 bases stayed unmatched. The CDR3 runs 14 residues. This chain's CDR3 is CASSYRGTNYEQYV. The CDR3 region has the DNA TGTGCCAGCAGTTACCGGGGGACTAACTACGAGCAGTACGTC.

This chain connects TRBV7-9 to TRBJ2-7; possible D gene TRBD2, 5 bases. The V and J ends lost 7 bases and 1 base respectively, with 17 bases between them. CDR1 is SEHNR and CDR2 is FQNEAQ in the germline V gene (reference sequence). The CDR3 covers 15 residues. CDR3 in amino acids: CASTFYKGESYEQYF. DNA of the CDR3: TGTGCCAGCACCTTCTACAAGGGAGAGTCCTACGAGCAGTACTTC.

The table lists this clonotype with a few counts. This chain joins TRBV7-2 and TRBJ2-7, with D possibly TRBD2 on 5 matching bases. Germline V gene lookup returns CDR1 SGHTA and CDR2 FQGNSA. V shed 5 bases and J shed 2 bases, with 13 bases lying between them. CDR3 length: 14 amino acids. CDR3 DNA: TGTGCCAGCAGCCCCGGGGTCGGGGCCTACGAGCAGTACGTC. As protein: CASSPGVGAYEQYV.

This clonotype occurred many times. This chain connects TRBV7-2 to TRBJ1-4, with D possibly being TRBD1 (5 bases). Germline V gene lookup returns CDR1 SGHTA and CDR2 FQGNSA. The ends were cut back, 2 bases at V and 0 bases at J, with 19 bases in the middle. The CDR3 is made up of 19 amino acids. CDR3: CASSLSSRGAGATNEKLFF. The CDR3 coding sequence is TGTGCCAGCAGCTTAAGCAGCCGTGGGGCTGGTGCAACTAATGAAAAACTGTTTTTT. The variable domain in full, completed from reference TRBV7-2 and TRBJ1-4, reads GAGVSQSPSNKVTEKGKDVELRCDPISGHTALYWYRQSLGQGLEFLIYFQGNSAPDKSGLPSDRFSAERTGGSVSTLTIQRTQQEDSAVYLCASSLSSRGAGATNEKLFFGSGTQLSVL.

The J gene is TRBJ1-3, the V gene TRBV19; D call uncertain. Deletions cut 4 bases from V and 1 base from J, with 11 bases between. The CDR3 covers 15 residues. Germline assignment: CDR1 LNHDA and CDR2 SQIVND (reference sequence). This CDR3 is CASSTPASSGNTIYF. In DNA, the CDR3 is TGTGCCAGTAGTACGCCAGCTTCTTCTGGAAACACCATATATTTT.

V usage is TRBV6-2 or TRBV6-3 and J usage is TRBJ2-1; a weak D match, TRBD1 (6 bases). Germline CDR1 and CDR2: MNHEY and SVGEGT. The CDR3 is made up of 16 amino acids. Trimming removed 7 bases from V and 0 bases from J, with 16 bases in between. CDR3 sequence: CASTKTGTLSYNEQFF. The CDR3 nucleotides are TGTGCCAGCACCAAAACCGGGACACTCTCCTACAATGAGCAGTTCTTC.

This clonotype has only a few counts. This rearrangement joins TRBV12-3 or TRBV12-4 to TRBJ1-4; perhaps TRBD1 as D (6 bases). Trimming removed 6 bases from V and 3 bases from J, with 17 bases in between. This CDR3 region has 16 residues. CDR3 in amino acids: CASRVSVGGPNEKLFF. The CDR3, as DNA: TGTGCCAGCAGAGTTTCGGTGGGGGGCCCTAATGAAAAACTGTTTTTT.

This rearrangement joins TRBV5-3 to TRBJ2-1; D possibly corresponds to TRBD1 (5 bases). TRBV5-3 belongs to the ORF category, with a function that is uncertain. CDR3 size: 16 residues. Between the trimmed V and J ends, which lost 2 bases and 2 bases, there was a span of 14 bases. CDR3 DNA sequence: TGTGCCAGAAGCTTCCTGACAGTAAGCCCCTACAATGAGCAGTTCTTC. Translation gives CARSFLTVSPYNEQFF.

This clonotype appeared a few times. The chain has TRBV24-1 and TRBJ2-1; tentatively, D is TRBD2 (5 bases). Trimming pared 3 bases from V and 8 bases from J, leaving 10 bases between. Germline CDR1 is KGHDR and CDR2 is SFDVKD. The CDR3 runs to 13 residues. For the CDR3, the DNA is TGTGCCACCAGTGATGGCACTAGAGATGAGCAGTTCTTC. This encodes CATSDGTRDEQFF.

There are a few counts of this clonotype. The rearrangement joins TRBV7-2 to TRBJ1-5; TRBD1 is a possible D gene (5 bases). The CDR3 is 16 amino acids. CDR1 SGHTA and CDR2 FQGNSA come from the germline V gene. V was clipped by 6 bases and J by 1 base, with 16 bases between them. CDR3 nucleotide sequence: TGTGCCAGCAGACGGCAGGGAGGGGAGAGCAATCAGCCCCAGCATTTT. Amino acid sequence: CASRRQGGESNQPQHF.